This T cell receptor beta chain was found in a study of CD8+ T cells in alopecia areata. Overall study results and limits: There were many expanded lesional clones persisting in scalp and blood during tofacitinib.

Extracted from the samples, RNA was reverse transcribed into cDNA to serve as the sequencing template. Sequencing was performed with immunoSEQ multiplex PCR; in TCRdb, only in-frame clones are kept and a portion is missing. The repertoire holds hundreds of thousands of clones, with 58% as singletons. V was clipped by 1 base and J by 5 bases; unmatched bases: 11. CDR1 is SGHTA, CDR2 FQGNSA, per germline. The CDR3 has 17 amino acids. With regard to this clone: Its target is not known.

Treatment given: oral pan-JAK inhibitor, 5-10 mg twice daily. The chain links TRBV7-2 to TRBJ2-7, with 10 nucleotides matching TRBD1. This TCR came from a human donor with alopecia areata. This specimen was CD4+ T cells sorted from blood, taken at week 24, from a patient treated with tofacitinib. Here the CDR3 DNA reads TGTGCCAGCAGCTTAGAGGGGACAGGGGCCAAATGGAACGAGCAGTACTTC. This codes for CASSLEGTGAKWNEQYF.